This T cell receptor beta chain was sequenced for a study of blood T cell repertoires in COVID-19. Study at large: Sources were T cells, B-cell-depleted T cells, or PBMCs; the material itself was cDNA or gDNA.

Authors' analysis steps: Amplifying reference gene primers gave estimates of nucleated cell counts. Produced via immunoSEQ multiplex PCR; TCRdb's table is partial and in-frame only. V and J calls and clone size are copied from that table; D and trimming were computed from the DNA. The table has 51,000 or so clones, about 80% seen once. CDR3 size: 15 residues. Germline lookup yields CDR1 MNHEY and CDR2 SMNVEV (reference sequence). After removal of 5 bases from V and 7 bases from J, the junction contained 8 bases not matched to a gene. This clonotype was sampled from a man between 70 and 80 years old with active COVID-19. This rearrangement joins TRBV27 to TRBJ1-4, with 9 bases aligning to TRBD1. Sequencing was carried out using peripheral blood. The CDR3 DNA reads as TGTGCCAGCAGTCCCCCAGGGACAGGGACTGAAAAACTGTTTTTT. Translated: CASSPPGTGTEKLFF.